These T cell receptor beta chains were read from a single sample in a study of T-cell memory formation after mild COVID-19. From the 5' RACE reads, TCRdb called clonotypes with MiXCR, one entry per CDR3 protein. The table shows 450,000 to 650,000 distinct CDR3 sequences, with more than 15% occurring only once. Sequenced sample: PBMCs or a T cell subset sorted from them (not recorded which). The receptor set was obtained from an adult woman who had mild COVID-19 (a few samples of this study predate the infection). Cell type and time point are not known. CDR3s leave out the opening cysteine and the closing phenylalanine or tryptophan.

j_gene	v_gene	CDR3aa
TRBJ2-5	TRBV12-3/TRBV12-4	ASIAGTGEETQY
TRBJ1-5	TRBV19	ASSTTRTARNQPQH
TRBJ2-7	TRBV6-2/TRBV6-3	ASRTTGRAYEQY
TRBJ1-1	TRBV6-5	ASSYSGRSTEAF
TRBJ2-1	TRBV6-5	ASTSLRLAANEQF
TRBJ2-7	TRBV14	ASSQDWGALNEQY
TRBJ2-7	TRBV14	ASSQAWRFYEQY
TRBJ1-6	TRBV6-4	ASSDSMGTPLH
TRBJ2-1	TRBV5-1	ASSRPDRVESDEQF
TRBJ2-2	TRBV12-3/TRBV12-4	ASSLISGNTGELF
TRBJ2-1	TRBV24-1	ATSGTWGAGRNEQF
TRBJ2-1	TRBV7-2	ASLRGPYNEQF
TRBJ2-2	TRBV7-2	ASSFVPGDYTGELF
TRBJ2-6	TRBV7-3	ASSLSTSGANVLT
TRBJ1-4	TRBV5-1	ASSQGDTGGEKLF
TRBJ1-2	TRBV7-9	ASSTPGQGVPGRNGYT
TRBJ2-1	TRBV29-1	SVEGSVISDNEQF
TRBJ1-1	TRBV7-9	ASSFPPNTEAF
TRBJ1-3	TRBV7-8	ASSDRRSAGNTIY
TRBJ1-6	TRBV5-5	ASSLDRGPSALH
TRBJ1-2	TRBV29-1	SVVTGDYGYT
TRBJ2-3	TRBV6-1	ASRALSGGSDTQY
TRBJ2-1	TRBV27	ASHLAGANNEQF
TRBJ1-1	TRBV29-1	SVLGSGQGVNTEAF
TRBJ2-2	TRBV24-1	ATSDPLGSEPNTGELF
TRBJ2-5	TRBV12-3/TRBV12-4	ASTRLAFQETQY
TRBJ1-1	TRBV5-5	ASTLTGATHQSTEAF
TRBJ2-7	TRBV29-1	SVSQRGGTEQY
TRBJ1-1	TRBV6-6	ASSRGDRVNTEAF
TRBJ2-1	TRBV20-1	SAPVSSYNEQF
TRBJ1-5	TRBV5-5	ASSPSQGLGNQPQH
TRBJ1-5	TRBV12-3/TRBV12-4	ASRQGVNQPQH
TRBJ1-2	TRBV7-9	ASRLANYGYT
TRBJ2-3	TRBV5-5	ASSLTSSTDTQY
TRBJ2-3	TRBV27	ASSLAGVLNTDTQY
TRBJ2-1	TRBV29-1	SVDTQIDNEQF
TRBJ1-1	TRBV3-1	ASSSWTRRSGTEAF
TRBJ1-1	TRBV20-1	SAYRGPGTEAF
TRBJ2-1	TRBV30	AWSPYLNEQF
TRBJ2-1	TRBV7-3	ASSYSGKYNEQF
TRBJ2-2	TRBV5-1	ASSSLGVTTNTGELF
TRBJ1-2	TRBV3-1	ASSQGPQFYGYT
TRBJ2-5	TRBV11-2	ASSMGLDQETQY
TRBJ2-3	TRBV4-1	ASSQPTSGRAADTQY
TRBJ1-5	TRBV7-2	ASSSGEFVQPQH
TRBJ2-1	TRBV20-1	SAREGLAATYNEQF
TRBJ1-1	TRBV5-1	ASSDRAGTEAF